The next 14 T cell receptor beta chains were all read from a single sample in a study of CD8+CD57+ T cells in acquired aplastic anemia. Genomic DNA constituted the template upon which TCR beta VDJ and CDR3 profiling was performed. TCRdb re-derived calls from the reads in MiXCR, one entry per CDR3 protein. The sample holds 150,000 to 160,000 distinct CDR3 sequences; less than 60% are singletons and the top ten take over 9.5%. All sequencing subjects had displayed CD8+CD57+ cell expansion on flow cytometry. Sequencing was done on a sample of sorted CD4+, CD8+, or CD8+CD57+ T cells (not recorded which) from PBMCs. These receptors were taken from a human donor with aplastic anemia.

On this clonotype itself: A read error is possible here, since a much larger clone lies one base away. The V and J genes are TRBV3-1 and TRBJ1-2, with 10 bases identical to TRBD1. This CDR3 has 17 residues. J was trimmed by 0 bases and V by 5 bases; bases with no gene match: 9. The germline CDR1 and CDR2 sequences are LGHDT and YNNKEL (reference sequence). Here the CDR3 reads CASSDRDRGPTNYGYTF. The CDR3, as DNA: TGTGCCAGCAGCGACCGGGACAGGGGACCAACTAACTATGGCTACACCTTC.

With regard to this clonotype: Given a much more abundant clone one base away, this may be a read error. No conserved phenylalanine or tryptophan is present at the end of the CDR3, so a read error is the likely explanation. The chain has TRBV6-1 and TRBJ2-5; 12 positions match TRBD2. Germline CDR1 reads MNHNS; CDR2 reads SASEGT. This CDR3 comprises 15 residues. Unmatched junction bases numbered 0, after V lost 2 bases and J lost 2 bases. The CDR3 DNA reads TGTGCCAGCAGTGAAACTAGCGGGGGGCAAGAGACCCAGTACTCC. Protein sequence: CASSETSGGQETQYS.

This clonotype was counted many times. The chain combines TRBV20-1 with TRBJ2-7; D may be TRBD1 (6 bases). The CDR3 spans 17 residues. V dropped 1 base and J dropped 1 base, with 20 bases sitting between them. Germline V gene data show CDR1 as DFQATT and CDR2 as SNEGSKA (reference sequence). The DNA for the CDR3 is TGCAGTGCTAGAGGGGGACCGGGACAACGATCTTCCTACGAGCAGTACTTC. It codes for CSARGGPGQRSSYEQYF.

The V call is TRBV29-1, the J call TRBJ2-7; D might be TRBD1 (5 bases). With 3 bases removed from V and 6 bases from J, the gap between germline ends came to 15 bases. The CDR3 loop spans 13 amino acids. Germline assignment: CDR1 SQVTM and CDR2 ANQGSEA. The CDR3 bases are TGCAGCGTTGAGGCCTCAGGGCAAAGCGAGCAGTACTTC. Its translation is CSVEASGQSEQYF.

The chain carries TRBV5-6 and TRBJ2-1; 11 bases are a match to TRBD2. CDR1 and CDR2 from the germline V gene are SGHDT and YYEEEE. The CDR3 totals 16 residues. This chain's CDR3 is CVPSSSGGSSYNEQFF. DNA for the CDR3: TGTGTGCCCTCCTCTAGCGGGGGGTCATCCTACAATGAGCAGTTCTTC. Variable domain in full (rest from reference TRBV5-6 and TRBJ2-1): DAGVTQSPTHLIKTRGQQVTLRCSPKSGHDTVSWYQQALGQGPQFIFQYYEEEERQRGNFPDRFSGHQFPNYSSELNVNALLLGDSALYLCVPSSSGGSSYNEQFFGPGTRLTVL.

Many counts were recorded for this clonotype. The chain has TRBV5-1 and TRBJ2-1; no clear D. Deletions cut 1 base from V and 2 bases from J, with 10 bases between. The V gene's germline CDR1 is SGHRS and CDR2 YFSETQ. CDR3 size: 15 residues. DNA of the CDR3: TGCGCCAGCAGCTTGTTGCCGGGCGCCTACAATGAGCAGTTCTTC. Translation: CASSLLPGAYNEQFF.

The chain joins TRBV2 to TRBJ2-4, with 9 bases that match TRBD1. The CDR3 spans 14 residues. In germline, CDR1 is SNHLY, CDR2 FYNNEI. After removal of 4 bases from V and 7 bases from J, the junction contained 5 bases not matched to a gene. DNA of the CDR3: TGTGCCAGCAGTGCCCGGGACAGGGCGAACATTCAGTACTTC. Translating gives CASSARDRANIQYF.

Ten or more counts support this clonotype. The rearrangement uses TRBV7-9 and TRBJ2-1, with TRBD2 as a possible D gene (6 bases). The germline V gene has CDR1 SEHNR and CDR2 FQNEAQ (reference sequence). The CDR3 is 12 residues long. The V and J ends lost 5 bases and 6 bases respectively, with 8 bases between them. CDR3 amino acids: CASSLSGNEQFF. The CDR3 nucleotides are TGTGCCAGCAGCCTTAGCGGCAATGAGCAGTTCTTC.

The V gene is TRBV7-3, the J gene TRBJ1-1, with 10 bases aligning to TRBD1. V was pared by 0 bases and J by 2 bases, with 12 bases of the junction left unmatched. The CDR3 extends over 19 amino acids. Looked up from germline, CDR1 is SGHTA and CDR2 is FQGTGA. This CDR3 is CASSLTYCRDRGLNTEAFF. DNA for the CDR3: TGTGCCAGCAGCTTAACGTACTGTCGAGACAGGGGGCTCAACACTGAAGCTTTCTTT.

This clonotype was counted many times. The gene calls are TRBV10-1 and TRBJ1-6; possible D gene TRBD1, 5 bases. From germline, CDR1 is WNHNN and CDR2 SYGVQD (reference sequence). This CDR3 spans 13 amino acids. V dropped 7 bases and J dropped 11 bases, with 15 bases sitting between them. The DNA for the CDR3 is TGCGCCAGCAAGGGGCGACAATCGGCACCCCTCCACTTT. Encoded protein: CASKGRQSAPLHF.

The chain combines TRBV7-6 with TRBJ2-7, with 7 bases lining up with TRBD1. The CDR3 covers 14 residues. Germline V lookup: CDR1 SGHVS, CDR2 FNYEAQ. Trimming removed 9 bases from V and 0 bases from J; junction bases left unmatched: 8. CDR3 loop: CASRDRASSYEQYF. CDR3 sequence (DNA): TGTGCCAGTCGCGACAGGGCATCCTCCTACGAGCAGTACTTC.

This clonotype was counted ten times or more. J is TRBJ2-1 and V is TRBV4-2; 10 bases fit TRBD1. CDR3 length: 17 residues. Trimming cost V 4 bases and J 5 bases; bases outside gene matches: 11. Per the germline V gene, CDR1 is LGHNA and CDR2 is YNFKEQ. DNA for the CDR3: TGTGCCAGCAGCCCAAAACCGGGACAGGGGACCAACAATGAGCAGTTCTTC. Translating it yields CASSPKPGQGTNNEQFF.

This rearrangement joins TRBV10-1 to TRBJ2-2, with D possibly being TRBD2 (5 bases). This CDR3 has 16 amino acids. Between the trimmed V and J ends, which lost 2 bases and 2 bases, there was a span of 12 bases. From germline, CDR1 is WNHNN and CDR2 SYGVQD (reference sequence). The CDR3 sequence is CASSEPPRGNTGELFF. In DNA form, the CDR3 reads TGCGCCAGCAGTGAGCCTCCTCGGGGTAACACCGGGGAGCTGTTTTTT.

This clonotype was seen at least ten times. The chain's CDR3 is CASSLTMGQGMGGEQFF. The CDR3 nucleotides read TGTGCCAGTAGTCTCACCATGGGACAGGGGATGGGGGGTGAGCAGTTCTTC. The chain couples TRBV19 to TRBJ2-1; 10 bases map to TRBD1. The CDR3 is 17 residues long. The trim removed 5 bases at V and 9 bases at J, leaving 16 bases unmatched. The V gene's germline CDR1 is LNHDA and CDR2 SQIVND (reference sequence).